The T cell receptor (beta chain) described here comes from a study of regulatory T cells in long-lasting Graves disease. Study-wide results and caveats: Newly diagnosed patients shared 950 to 1,000 public clonotypes; persistent patients shared around 2,800.

Time point: persistent/refractory GD, antithyroid drugs over 5 years with positive TRAb. Scientists built the TCR library using RNA that was extracted from PBMCs. This clonotype was counted at least ten times. Its specificity is unknown. The V gene lost 0 bases and the J gene lost 5 bases, with 11 bases spanning the gap. Germline lookup yields CDR1 SGHAT and CDR2 FQNNGV. CDR3 length: 14 amino acids. Building of the TCR beta libraries involved iRepertoire HTBI primers and Arm-PCR of CDR3 regions. Methods used by the authors: More than 55 TRBV and about 14 TRBJ segments were identified across samples. MiXCR was run by TCRdb on the multiplex PCR reads, yielding one entry per CDR3 protein. The V and J calls and clone size come from TCRdb's table, not from the authors' own analysis. Seen here are around 500,000 distinct CDR3 sequences, 20% to 25% observed once, and the top ten hold 6.5% to 8%.

The chain recombines TRBV11-2 with TRBJ2-7; D possibly matches TRBD1 or TRBD2 (6 bases each). The receptor comes from a female donor with Graves disease. Sequencing used peripheral blood mononuclear cells (PBMCs), obtained when the disease was refractory, from a patient treated with antithyroid drugs. Here the CDR3 reads CASSLETRDNEQYF. The DNA for the CDR3 is TGTGCCAGCAGCTTAGAGACTAGGGACAACGAGCAGTACTTC.